This T cell receptor (beta chain) appears in the sequencing data of a study of control samples from healthy donors and cancer patients. Some clones are missing from TCRdb's copy, which holds only in-frame ones; the method was immunoSEQ multiplex PCR. The sample shows around 250,000 clones, around 79% of them seen only once. This CDR3 has 19 amino acids. V dropped 4 bases and J dropped 0; count of bases not matched to a gene: 12. Germline V gene sequence: CDR1 MNHNS, CDR2 SASEGT. The chain recombines TRBV6-1 with TRBJ1-1; 12 bases align to TRBD1. This clonotype originated in a woman aged 55-70 years with lung cancer. The sample consisted of PBMCs. The CDR3 loop is CASSALGQGAWGMNTEAFF. In DNA form, the CDR3 reads TGTGCCAGCAGTGCCCTGGGACAGGGGGCATGGGGAATGAACACTGAAGCTTTCTTT.